The rows below give T cell receptor beta chains drawn from one sample of a study of blood T cells in healthy people across ages. Via MiXCR, TCRdb re-called the 5' RACE reads, giving one row per CDR3 protein. Found here are over 1,500,000 distinct CDR3 sequences, 30% to 40% of them singletons; the top ten hold about 23%. The sample comprised blood. The receptors here all came from a human donor in good health. Both conserved end residues are part of each CDR3. The order of the fields is V gene, J gene, clone size, D gene, CDR3 DNA, CDR3 protein. The D gene is left open where the match is weak. For some rows the clone size is stated as once, few or many, or as a class when expanded; others skip it.

TRBV7-9,TRBJ1-2,few,TRBD1,TGTGCCAGCAGCTTATGGACAGGGGGCGCGGATGGCTACACCTTC,CASSLWTGGADGYTF
TRBV6-5,TRBJ2-3,few,NA,TGTGCCAGCAGTCAAACCGGAAGATACACAGATACGCAGTATTTT,CASSQTGRYTDTQYF
TRBV5-6,TRBJ2-1,NA,NA,TGTGCCAGCAGCTTGGAAAGGGTTACCCAGTTCTTC,CASSLERVTQFF
TRBV20-1,TRBJ2-5,NA,NA,TGCAGTGCTAGAGATTACTTTGGATTTGGCGGGGCCAATCAAGAGACCCAGTACTTC,CSARDYFGFGGANQETQYF
TRBV3-1,TRBJ2-3,NA,TRBD1,TGTGCCAGCAGTCCCGGACAGGGGGCCTCAGATACGCAGTATTTT,CASSPGQGASDTQYF
TRBV5-6,TRBJ1-1,NA,TRBD1,TGTGCCAGCAGCCCGTCCGGGACAGGGGGTTGGATCGTCTCCACTGAAGCTTTCTTT,CASSPSGTGGWIVSTEAFF
TRBV14,TRBJ1-1,NA,NA,TGTGCCAGCAGCCCTCAGAACCGGGCAGGGAACACTGAAGCTTTCTTT,CASSPQNRAGNTEAFF
TRBV11-2,TRBJ1-4,NA,TRBD1,TGTGCCAGCAGCTTGAGGACAGGGGGTGCTGTAAAACTGTTTTTT,CASSLRTGGAVKLFF
TRBV28,TRBJ1-6,few,NA,TGTGCCAGCAGTCCCCAGGGGCATAATTCACCCCTCCACTTT,CASSPQGHNSPLHF
TRBV7-2,TRBJ2-3,NA,NA,TGTGCCAGCAGCTTATCAGCGGACCGAAGAAGGGATACGCAGTATTTT,CASSLSADRRRDTQYF
TRBV7-2,TRBJ2-5,NA,NA,TGTGCCAGCAGCTTAACACGGGGGTGGCAAGAGACCCAGTACTTC,CASSLTRGWQETQYF
TRBV5-1,TRBJ2-3,few,TRBD1,TGCGCCAGCAGGTACCCCCAACAGGGGGGCACAGATACGCAGTATTTT,CASRYPQQGGTDTQYF
TRBV12-5,TRBJ2-1,NA,NA,TGTGCTAGCCGGGGGTGGAATGAGCAGTTCTTC,CASRGWNEQFF
TRBV12-3/TRBV12-4,TRBJ2-5,NA,TRBD1,TGTGCCAGCAGCAGTTTATTGGAGCAGGGGGCATCGACCCAGTACTTC,CASSSLLEQGASTQYF
TRBV4-2,TRBJ2-4,NA,TRBD2,TGTGCCAGCAGCCCTCGACTAGCGGGGGGGCTAGTGGACAAAAACATTCAGTACTTC,CASSPRLAGGLVDKNIQYF
TRBV5-6,TRBJ2-2,NA,NA,TGTGCCAGCAGCTTGGCGCCAGGGAGAGCCGGGGAGCTGTTTTTT,CASSLAPGRAGELFF
TRBV7-8,TRBJ1-1,NA,NA,TGTGCCAGCAGCTACTTTGAGTCGGCTGAAGCTTTCTTT,CASSYFESAEAFF
TRBV29-1,TRBJ1-3,NA,NA,TGCAGCGTATCGGGGGAATCTGGAAACACCATATATTTT,CSVSGESGNTIYF
TRBV20-1,TRBJ1-2,NA,TRBD1,TGCAGTGCTGTGCGACAGGGTAGGGATGGCTACACCTTC,CSAVRQGRDGYTF
TRBV6-2/TRBV6-3,TRBJ2-1,NA,NA,TGTGCCAGCAGTTCCCTTAGTGTCGGGTACAATGAGCAGTTCTTC,CASSSLSVGYNEQFF
TRBV7-2,TRBJ1-5,NA,NA,TGTGCCAGCAGCTCCGGGCCTAACAATCAGCCCCAGCATTTT,CASSSGPNNQPQHF
TRBV4-3,TRBJ1-2,few,NA,TGCGCCAGCAGCCAGTCGGGACAAAGGGGCCTTGGCTACACCTTC,CASSQSGQRGLGYTF
TRBV20-1,TRBJ1-1,NA,NA,TGCAGTACCCAACAGGGCCACACTGAAGCTTTCTTT,CSTQQGHTEAFF
TRBV24-1,TRBJ2-5,NA,NA,TGTGCCACCAGTGAGGCGGACCAAGAGACCCAGTACTTC,CATSEADQETQYF
TRBV7-2,TRBJ2-7,NA,TRBD1,TGTGCCAGCAGCGGAGGGACAGGGGGCCGGTACGAGCAGTACTTC,CASSGGTGGRYEQYF
TRBV7-8,TRBJ1-1,NA,NA,TGTGCCAGCAGCTTCGGCCCTTTGAACACTGAAGCTTTCTTT,CASSFGPLNTEAFF
TRBV7-3,TRBJ2-1,NA,TRBD1,TGTGCCAGCAGCTTAACTTGGTCGGGACAGGGGATGGCCAATACAAGGGAGCAGTTCTTC,CASSLTWSGQGMANTREQFF
TRBV5-1,TRBJ1-4,NA,NA,TGCGCCAGCAGCGGCGGGGGATTCGAAGAAAAACTGTTTTTT,CASSGGGFEEKLFF
TRBV6-2/TRBV6-3,TRBJ2-3,few,NA,TGTGCCAGCAGCTCGGGCCAGGGTGTTACGCAGTATTTT,CASSSGQGVTQYF
TRBV20-1,TRBJ1-5,NA,NA,TGCAGTGCACACGGGGGAGAATCTTGGGGTCAGCCCCAGCATTTT,CSAHGGESWGQPQHF
TRBV7-6,TRBJ2-5,NA,NA,TGTGCCAGCGGATTAACAGGGCCAGAGACCCAGTACTTC,CASGLTGPETQYF
TRBV5-1,TRBJ1-2,many,TRBD1,TGCGCCAGCAGCTTGGGAAACAGGGGCTATGGCTACACCTTC,CASSLGNRGYGYTF
TRBV6-2/TRBV6-3,TRBJ2-7,NA,NA,TGTGCCACCGTAACAGGGACCCACGAGCAGTACTTC,CATVTGTHEQYF
TRBV6-5,TRBJ2-7,few,NA,TGTGCCAGTTTTAGGACAAAAAACACCCACGAGCAGTACTTC,CASFRTKNTHEQYF
TRBV4-1,TRBJ2-6,NA,TRBD1,TGCGCCAGCAGCAAAGGGACAGGTGGGGCCAAAGTCCTGACTTTC,CASSKGTGGAKVLTF
TRBV11-2,TRBJ1-2,once,NA,TGTGCCAGCAGCCCGGGGGTAGCTTATGGAAACTATGGCTACACCTTC,CASSPGVAYGNYGYTF
TRBV20-1,TRBJ2-5,NA,NA,TGCAGTGCTAGAGAGGGTGCAAGGACCCAGTACTTC,CSAREGARTQYF
TRBV4-2,TRBJ2-1,NA,NA,TGTGCCAGCAGCCAAGATGGGAGGCAGGGGTACAATGAGCAGTTCTTC,CASSQDGRQGYNEQFF
TRBV15,TRBJ2-1,few,TRBD2,TGTGCCACCGTTAGCGGGAATGGGAATGAGCAGTTCTTC,CATVSGNGNEQFF
TRBV4-1,TRBJ1-2,few,TRBD1,TGCGCCAGCAGCCGAGGACAGGGGTTCGCCTATGGCTACACCTTC,CASSRGQGFAYGYTF
TRBV28,TRBJ2-3,NA,NA,TGTGCCAGCAGTCTCCCCCCGACTTTGGGCGCAGATACGCAGTATTTT,CASSLPPTLGADTQYF
TRBV7-2,TRBJ1-2,few,NA,TGTGCCAGCAGCTTAAGTGTGGGGATCTATGGCTACACCTTC,CASSLSVGIYGYTF
TRBV4-2,TRBJ1-1,few,NA,TGTGCCAGCAGCCAAGAAGGACGTGGAACTGAAGCTTTCTTT,CASSQEGRGTEAFF
TRBV29-1,TRBJ2-3,few,NA,TGCAGCGTTTGGGACGCGGGGCAGGCAGATACGCAGTATTTT,CSVWDAGQADTQYF
TRBV7-2,TRBJ2-2,NA,NA,TGTGCCAGCAGCTTATACGCCGGGGAGCTGTTTTTT,CASSLYAGELFF
TRBV30,TRBJ2-6,NA,NA,TGTGCCTGGAGTGAGGGAGGGGGCAAGCAATACTCTGGGGCCAACGTCCTGACTTTC,CAWSEGGGKQYSGANVLTF
TRBV2,TRBJ2-1,few,NA,TGTGCCAGCAGAGATAGAGTATATAAGTTCTTC,CASRDRVYKFF
TRBV28,TRBJ2-1,NA,NA,TGTGCCAGCAGCCCCCTTGTGAGCTCCTACAATGAGCAGTTCTTC,CASSPLVSSYNEQFF
TRBV4-3,TRBJ2-5,NA,NA,TGCGCCAGCAGCCAAGATAGTCAGGAACTGGAGACCCAGTACTTC,CASSQDSQELETQYF
TRBV20-1,TRBJ2-7,few,NA,TGCAGTGCTACGGGGCCGGGGTTCCACGAGCAGTACTTC,CSATGPGFHEQYF
TRBV27,TRBJ1-1,NA,TRBD1,TGTGCCAGCCAGGGGGCGGTAACTGAAGCTTTCTTT,CASQGAVTEAFF
TRBV18,TRBJ2-5,NA,NA,TGTGCCAGCTCTCCCGACGTTTGGACCCAGTACTTC,CASSPDVWTQYF
TRBV3-1,TRBJ1-5,NA,NA,TGTGCCAGCAGCCAAGAAGGAGGGGTCAAAACGCTGCATTTT,CASSQEGGVKTLHF
TRBV29-1,TRBJ2-1,few,NA,TGCAGCGTTGGGGCGAGGCGCAGCAATGAGCAGTTCTTC,CSVGARRSNEQFF
TRBV5-1,TRBJ2-5,NA,TRBD2,TGCGCCAGCAGCTTCCAGGGACTAGCGGGGGGGCGAGAGACCCAGTACTTC,CASSFQGLAGGRETQYF